The TCR beta chain under discussion was sequenced for a study of blood T cell repertoires in COVID-19. Sequencing used immunoSEQ multiplex PCR; TCRdb keeps in-frame clones, though not all of them. Of some 200,000 clones listed, roughly 85% are singletons. Germline-derived CDR1 and CDR2 are SGHNT and YENEEA. The CDR3 is 17 residues long. The V gene end was trimmed by 4 bases and the J gene end by 7 bases; junction bases not matched to a gene: 9. The TCR sequence derives from an older woman with acute or convalescent COVID-19. The sample was peripheral blood. The chain is built from TRBV11-3 and TRBJ2-1, with 14 bases lining up with TRBD2. In DNA, the CDR3 is TGTGCCAGCAGCTCGGGGACTAGCGGGAGAAAGAGAAATGAGCAGTTCTTC. This translates into CASSSGTSGRKRNEQFF.